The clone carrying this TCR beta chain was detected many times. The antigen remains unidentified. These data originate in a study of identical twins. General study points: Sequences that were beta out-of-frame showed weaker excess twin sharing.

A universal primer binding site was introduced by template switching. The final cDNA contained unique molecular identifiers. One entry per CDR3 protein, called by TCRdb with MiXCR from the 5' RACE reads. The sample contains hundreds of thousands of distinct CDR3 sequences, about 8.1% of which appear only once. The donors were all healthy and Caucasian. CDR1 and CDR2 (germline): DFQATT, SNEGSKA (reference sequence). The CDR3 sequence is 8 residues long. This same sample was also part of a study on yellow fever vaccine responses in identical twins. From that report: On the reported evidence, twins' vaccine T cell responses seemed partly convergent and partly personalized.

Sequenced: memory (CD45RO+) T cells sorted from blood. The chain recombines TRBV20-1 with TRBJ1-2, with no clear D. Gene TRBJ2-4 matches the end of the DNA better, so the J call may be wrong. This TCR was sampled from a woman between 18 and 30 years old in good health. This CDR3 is CSARRQYF. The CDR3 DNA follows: TGCAGTGCTAGGCGTCAGTACTTC.